The entry below describes one TCR beta chain. Germline V gene lookup returns CDR1 WNHNN and CDR2 SYGVQD (reference sequence). This CDR3 has 16 amino acids. After removal of 6 bases from V and 2 bases from J, the junction contained 13 bases not matched to a gene. The data stem from a study of blood T cell repertoires in COVID-19. Study background: From the United States, Italy and Spain came samples of acute and convalescent COVID-19. In each case, the material was cDNA or gDNA derived from T cells, B-cell-depleted T cells, or PBMCs.

Authors' processing steps: Reference gene primers were amplified, and this amplification served to estimate nucleated cell counts. Produced via immunoSEQ multiplex PCR; TCRdb's table is partial and in-frame only. D and trimming were read from the DNA, whereas the V and J calls and clone size are those reported in that table. Here the sample spans tens of thousands of clones, roughly 91% being singletons. The clonotype was recovered from a human donor in a cohort sampled during active COVID-19. Material for sequencing was peripheral blood. This sequence joins TRBV10-1 and TRBJ2-7; 7 bases fit TRBD2. The CDR3 coding sequence is TGCGCCAGCAGCATAGTGACTAGCCCCGAGACCTACGAGCAGTACTTC. It specifies CASSIVTSPETYEQYF.